A single T cell receptor (beta chain) is shown here with its context. These data belong to a study of blood T cells in healthy people across ages. The CDR3 loop spans 16 amino acids. V lost 0 bases to trimming and J lost 2 bases, with 13 bases between them. Germline loops: CDR1 ENHRY, CDR2 SYGVKD. The authors ran a second PCR of about 7 to 12 cycles using a sample-barcoded 5' primer and a J-beta primer mix. TCRdb analysed the 5' RACE reads with MiXCR anew, one entry per CDR3 protein. The sample consists of more than 650,000 distinct CDR3 sequences, about 55% of them appearing once. The TCR sequence derives from an elderly man in good health. The chain joins TRBV10-3 to TRBJ1-2; D unclear. The source material was blood. CDR3 loop: CAISESEGQGNYGYTF. DNA of the CDR3: TGTGCCATCAGTGAGTCAGAGGGTCAAGGGAACTATGGCTACACCTTC.